This TCR beta chain came from a study of CD8 T cells in Susac syndrome. An input of about 0.5 to 1 ug of RNA was subjected to reverse transcription using random hexamers. Amplification of TCR beta CDR3 spanned 54 Vbeta and 13 Jbeta via immunoSEQ multiplex PCR. TCRdb reanalysed the immunoSEQ multiplex PCR reads using MiXCR and keeps one entry per CDR3 protein. The table records some 150,000 distinct CDR3 sequences, about 94% of them present only once. High-throughput TCR beta sequencing covered peripheral CD8+ and CD4+ T cells. The controls were healthy donors who were matched for age and sex. Negative isolation yielded the CD8+ and CD4+ T cells, while FACS enriched the TEMRA cells. The CDR3 is 16 residues long. V was pared by 2 bases and J by 3 bases, with 16 bases between.

This TCR came from a human donor in good health. The specimen sequenced was CD8+ T cells from PBMCs. The gene calls are TRBV12-3 or TRBV12-4 and TRBJ1-2, with D unresolved. This CDR3 is CASSLRGGTRDYGYTF. The CDR3, as DNA: TGTGCCAGCAGTTTACGCGGAGGAACGAGGGACTATGGCTACACCTTC.